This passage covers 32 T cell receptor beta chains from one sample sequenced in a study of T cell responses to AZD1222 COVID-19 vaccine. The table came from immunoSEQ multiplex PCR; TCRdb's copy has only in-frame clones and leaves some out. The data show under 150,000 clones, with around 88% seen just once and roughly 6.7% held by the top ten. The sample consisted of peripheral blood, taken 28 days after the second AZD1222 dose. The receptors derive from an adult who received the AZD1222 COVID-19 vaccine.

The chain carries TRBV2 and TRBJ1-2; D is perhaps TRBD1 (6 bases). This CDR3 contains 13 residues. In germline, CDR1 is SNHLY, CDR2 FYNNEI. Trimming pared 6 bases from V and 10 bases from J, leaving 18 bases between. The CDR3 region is CASSYTDRFDYTF. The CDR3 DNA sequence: TGTGCCAGCAGCTATACCGACAGGTTCGACTACACCTTC.

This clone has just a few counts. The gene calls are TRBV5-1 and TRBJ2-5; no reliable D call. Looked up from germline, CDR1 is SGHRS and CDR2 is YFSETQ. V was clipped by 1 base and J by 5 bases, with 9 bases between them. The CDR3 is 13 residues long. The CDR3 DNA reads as TGCGCCAGCAGCTTGCGGATGCGGGAGACCCAGTACTTC. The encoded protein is CASSLRMRETQYF.

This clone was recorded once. CDR3 residues: CATSDTGTASHGYTF. The CDR3 coding sequence is TGTGCCACCAGTGATACCGGGACAGCCTCCCATGGCTACACCTTC. V usage is TRBV24-1 and J usage is TRBJ1-2, with TRBD1 matching 7 bases. Germline V gene sequence: CDR1 KGHDR, CDR2 SFDVKD. V shed 3 bases and J 6 bases; nucleotides not matched to a gene: 9. This CDR3 has 15 amino acids.

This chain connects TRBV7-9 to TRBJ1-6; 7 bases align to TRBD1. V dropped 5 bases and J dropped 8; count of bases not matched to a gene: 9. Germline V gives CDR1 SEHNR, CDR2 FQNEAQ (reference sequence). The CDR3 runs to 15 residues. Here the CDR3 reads CASSRIGTADSPLHF. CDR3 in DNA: TGTGCCAGCAGCCGAATAGGGACAGCAGATTCACCCCTCCACTTT.

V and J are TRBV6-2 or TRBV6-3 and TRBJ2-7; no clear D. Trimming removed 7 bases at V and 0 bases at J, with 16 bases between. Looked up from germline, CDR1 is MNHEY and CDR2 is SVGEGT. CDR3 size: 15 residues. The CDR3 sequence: CASTPRRSYSYEQYF. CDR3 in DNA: TGTGCCAGCACCCCGCGACGGTCCTACTCCTACGAGCAGTACTTC.

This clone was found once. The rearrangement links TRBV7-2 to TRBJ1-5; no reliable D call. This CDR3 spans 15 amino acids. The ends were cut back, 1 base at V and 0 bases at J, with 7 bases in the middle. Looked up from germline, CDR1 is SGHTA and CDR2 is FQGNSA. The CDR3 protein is CASSLGQISNQPQHF. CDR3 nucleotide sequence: TGTGCCAGCAGCTTAGGGCAGATTAGCAATCAGCCCCAGCATTTT.

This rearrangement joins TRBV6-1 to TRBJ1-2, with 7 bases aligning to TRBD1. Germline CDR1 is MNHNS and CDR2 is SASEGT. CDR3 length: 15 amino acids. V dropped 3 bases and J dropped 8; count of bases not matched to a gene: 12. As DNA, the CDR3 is TGTGCCAGCAGTGACCCCTACAGGGGCGTAGGGGGCTACACCTTC. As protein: CASSDPYRGVGGYTF.

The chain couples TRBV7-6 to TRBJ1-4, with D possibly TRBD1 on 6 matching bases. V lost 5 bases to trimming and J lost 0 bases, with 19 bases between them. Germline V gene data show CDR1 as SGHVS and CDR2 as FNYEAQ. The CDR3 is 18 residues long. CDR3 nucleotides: TGTGCCAGCAGCGAAAGTTTCGGGGGCCTACCAACTAATGAAAAACTGTTTTTT. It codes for CASSESFGGLPTNEKLFF. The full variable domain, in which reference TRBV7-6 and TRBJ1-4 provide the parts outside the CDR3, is GAGVSQSPRYKVTKRGQDVALRCDPISGHVSLYWYRQALGQGPEFLTYFNYEAQQDKSGLPNDRFSAERPEGSISTLTIQRTEQRDSAMYRCASSESFGGLPTNEKLFFGSGTQLSVL.

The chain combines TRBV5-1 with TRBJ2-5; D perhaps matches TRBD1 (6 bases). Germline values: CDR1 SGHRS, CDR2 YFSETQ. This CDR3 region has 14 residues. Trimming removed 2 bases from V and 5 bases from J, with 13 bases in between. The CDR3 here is CASSFRDKGETQYF. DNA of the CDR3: TGCGCCAGCAGCTTCCGGGACAAGGGTGAGACCCAGTACTTC.

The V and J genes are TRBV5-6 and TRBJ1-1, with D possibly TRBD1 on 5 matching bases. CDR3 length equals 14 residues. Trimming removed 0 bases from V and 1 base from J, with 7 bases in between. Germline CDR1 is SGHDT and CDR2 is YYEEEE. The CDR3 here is CASSLGQTNTEAFF. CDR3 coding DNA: TGTGCCAGCAGCTTGGGACAGACGAACACTGAAGCTTTCTTT. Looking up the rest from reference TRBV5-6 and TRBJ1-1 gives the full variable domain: DAGVTQSPTHLIKTRGQQVTLRCSPKSGHDTVSWYQQALGQGPQFIFQYYEEEERQRGNFPDRFSGHQFPNYSSELNVNALLLGDSALYLCASSLGQTNTEAFFGQGTRLTVV.

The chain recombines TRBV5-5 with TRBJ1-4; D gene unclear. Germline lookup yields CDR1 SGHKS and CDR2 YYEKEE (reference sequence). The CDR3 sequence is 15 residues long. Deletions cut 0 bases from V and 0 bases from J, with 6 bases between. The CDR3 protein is CASSLAAATNEKLFF. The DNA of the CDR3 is TGTGCCAGCAGCTTGGCGGCTGCAACTAATGAAAAACTGTTTTTT.

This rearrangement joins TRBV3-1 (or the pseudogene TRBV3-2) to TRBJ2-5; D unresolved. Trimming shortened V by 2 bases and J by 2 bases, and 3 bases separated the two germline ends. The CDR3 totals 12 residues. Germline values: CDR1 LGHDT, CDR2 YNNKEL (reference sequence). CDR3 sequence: CASSQQQETQYF. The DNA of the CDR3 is TGTGCCAGCAGCCAACAGCAAGAGACCCAGTACTTC.

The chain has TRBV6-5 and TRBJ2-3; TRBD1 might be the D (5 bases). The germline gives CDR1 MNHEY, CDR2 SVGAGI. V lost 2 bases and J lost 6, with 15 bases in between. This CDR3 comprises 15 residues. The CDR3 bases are TGTGCCAGCAGTTACGGGGTACAGGACGCCGATACGCAGTATTTT. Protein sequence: CASSYGVQDADTQYF.

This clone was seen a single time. The CDR3 region is CASRPGQNNSPLHF. In nucleotides, the CDR3 is TGTGCCAGCAGACCGGGACAGAATAATTCACCCCTCCACTTT. The V gene is TRBV6-5, the J gene TRBJ1-6; 7 positions match TRBD1. The CDR3 is 14 amino acids. Trimming took 6 bases from V and 5 from J; bases not matched to a gene: 4. Germline values: CDR1 MNHEY, CDR2 SVGAGI.

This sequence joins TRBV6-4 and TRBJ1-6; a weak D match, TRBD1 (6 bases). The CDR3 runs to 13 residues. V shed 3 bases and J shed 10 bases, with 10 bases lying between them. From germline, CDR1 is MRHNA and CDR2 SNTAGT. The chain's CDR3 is CASSETGRSPLHF. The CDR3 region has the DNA TGTGCCAGCAGTGAAACAGGGCGATCACCCCTCCACTTT.

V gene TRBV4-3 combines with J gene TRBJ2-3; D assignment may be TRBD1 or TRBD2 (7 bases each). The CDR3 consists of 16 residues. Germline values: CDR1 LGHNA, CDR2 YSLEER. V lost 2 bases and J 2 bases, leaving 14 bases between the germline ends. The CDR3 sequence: CASSQRGLADTDTQYF. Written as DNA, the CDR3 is TGCGCCAGCAGCCAAAGGGGGCTAGCGGACACAGATACGCAGTATTTT.

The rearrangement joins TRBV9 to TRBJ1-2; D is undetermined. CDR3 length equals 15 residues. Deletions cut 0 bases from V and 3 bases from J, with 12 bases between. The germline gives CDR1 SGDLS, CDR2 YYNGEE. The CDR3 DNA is TGTGCCAGCAGCGTAGACCCCATTACGGACTATGGCTACACCTTC. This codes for CASSVDPITDYGYTF. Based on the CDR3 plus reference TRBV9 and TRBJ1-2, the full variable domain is DSGVTQTPKHLITATGQRVTLRCSPRSGDLSVYWYQQSLDQGLQFLIQYYNGEERAKGNILERFSAQQFPDLHSELNLSSLELGDSALYFCASSVDPITDYGYTFGSGTRLTVV.

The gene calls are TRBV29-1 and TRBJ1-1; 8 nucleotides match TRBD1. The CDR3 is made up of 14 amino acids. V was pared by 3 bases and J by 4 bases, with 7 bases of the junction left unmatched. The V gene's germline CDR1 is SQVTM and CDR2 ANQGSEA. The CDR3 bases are TGCAGCGTTGAGGGGGAGACAGGGGCCACTGAAGCTTTCTTT. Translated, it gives CSVEGETGATEAFF. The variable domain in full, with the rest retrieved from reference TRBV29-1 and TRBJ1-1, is SAVISQKPSRDICQRGTSLTIQCQVDSQVTMMFWYRQQPGQSLTLIATANQGSEATYESGFVIDKFPISRPNLTFSTLTVSNMSPEDSSIYLCSVEGETGATEAFFGQGTRLTVV.

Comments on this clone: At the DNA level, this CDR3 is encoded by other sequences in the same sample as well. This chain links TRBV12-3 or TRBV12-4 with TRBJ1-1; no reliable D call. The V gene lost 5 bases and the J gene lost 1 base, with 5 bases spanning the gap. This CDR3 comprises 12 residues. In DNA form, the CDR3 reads TGTGCCAGCAGTACCAGGAACACTGAAGCTTTCTTT. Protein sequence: CASSTRNTEAFF.

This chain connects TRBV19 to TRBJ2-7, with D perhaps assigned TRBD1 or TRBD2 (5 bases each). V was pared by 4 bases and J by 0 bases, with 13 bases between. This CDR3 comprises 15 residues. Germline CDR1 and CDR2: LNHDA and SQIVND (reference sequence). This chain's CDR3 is CASSNGDGSSYEQYF. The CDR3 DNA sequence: TGTGCCAGTAGTAATGGGGACGGTAGCTCCTACGAGCAGTACTTC.

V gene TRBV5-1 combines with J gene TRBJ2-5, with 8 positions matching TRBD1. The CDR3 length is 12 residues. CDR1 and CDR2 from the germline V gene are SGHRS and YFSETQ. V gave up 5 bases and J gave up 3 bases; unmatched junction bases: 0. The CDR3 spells CASRTGEETQYF. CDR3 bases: TGCGCCAGCAGGACAGGGGAAGAGACCCAGTACTTC.

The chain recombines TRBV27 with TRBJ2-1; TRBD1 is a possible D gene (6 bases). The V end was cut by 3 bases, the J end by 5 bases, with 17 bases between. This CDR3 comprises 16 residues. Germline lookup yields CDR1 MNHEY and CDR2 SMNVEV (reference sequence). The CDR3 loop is CASSLYDRMWDNEQFF. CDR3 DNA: TGTGCCAGCAGTTTGTACGACAGGATGTGGGACAATGAGCAGTTCTTC.

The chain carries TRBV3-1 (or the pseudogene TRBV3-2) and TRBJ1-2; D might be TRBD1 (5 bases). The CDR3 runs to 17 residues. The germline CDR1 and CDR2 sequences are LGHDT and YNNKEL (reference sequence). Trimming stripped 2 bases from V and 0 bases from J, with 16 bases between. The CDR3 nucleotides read TGTGCCAGCAGCCAATATATCGGGACCGTATCTAACTATGGCTACACCTTC. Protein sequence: CASSQYIGTVSNYGYTF.

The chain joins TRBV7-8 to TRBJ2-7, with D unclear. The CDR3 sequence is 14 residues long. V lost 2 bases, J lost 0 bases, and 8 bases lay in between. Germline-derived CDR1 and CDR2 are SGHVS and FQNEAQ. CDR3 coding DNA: TGTGCCAGCAGCTTATCAGGTTCCTCCTACGAGCAGTACTTC. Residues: CASSLSGSSYEQYF. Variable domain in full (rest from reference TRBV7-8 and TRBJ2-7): GAGVSQSPRYKVAKRGQDVALRCDPISGHVSLFWYQQALGQGPEFLTYFQNEAQLDKSGLPSDRFFAERPEGSVSTLKIQRTQQEDSAVYLCASSLSGSSYEQYFGPGTRLTVT.

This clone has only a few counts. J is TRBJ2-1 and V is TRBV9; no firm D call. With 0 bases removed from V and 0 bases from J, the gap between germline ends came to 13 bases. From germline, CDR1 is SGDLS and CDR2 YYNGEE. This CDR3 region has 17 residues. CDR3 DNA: TGTGCCAGCAGCGTAGGCGGCAGCCTAAGCTCCTACAATGAGCAGTTCTTC. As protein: CASSVGGSLSSYNEQFF.

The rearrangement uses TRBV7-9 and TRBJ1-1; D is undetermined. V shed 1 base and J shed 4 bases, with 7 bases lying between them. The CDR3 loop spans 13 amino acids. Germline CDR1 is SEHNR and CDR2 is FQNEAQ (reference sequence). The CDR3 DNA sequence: TGTGCCAGCAGCTTAGAAGCGAGCACTGAAGCTTTCTTT. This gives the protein CASSLEASTEAFF.

This CDR3 is CASSLVAGGSADTQYF. DNA for the CDR3: TGTGCCAGCAGCTTAGTAGCGGGGGGAAGCGCAGATACGCAGTATTTT. The rearrangement uses TRBV7-2 and TRBJ2-3; 10 nucleotides line up with TRBD2. V was clipped by 1 base and J by 4 bases; unmatched bases: 5. The CDR3 runs 16 residues. Germline loops: CDR1 SGHTA, CDR2 FQGNSA.

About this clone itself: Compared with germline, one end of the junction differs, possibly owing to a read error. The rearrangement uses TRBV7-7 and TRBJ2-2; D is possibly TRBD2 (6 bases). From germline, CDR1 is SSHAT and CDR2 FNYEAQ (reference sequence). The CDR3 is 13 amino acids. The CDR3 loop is CASSLGGIGELFF. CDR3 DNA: TGTGCTAGCAGCTTAGGAGGGATCGGGGAGCTGTTTTTT.

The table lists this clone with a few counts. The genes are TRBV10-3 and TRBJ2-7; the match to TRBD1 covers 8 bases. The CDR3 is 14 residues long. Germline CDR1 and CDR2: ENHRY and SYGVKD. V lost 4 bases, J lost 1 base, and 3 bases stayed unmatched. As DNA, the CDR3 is TGTGCCATCAGTGTCGGGACAGGATCCTACGAGCAGTACTTC. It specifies CAISVGTGSYEQYF.

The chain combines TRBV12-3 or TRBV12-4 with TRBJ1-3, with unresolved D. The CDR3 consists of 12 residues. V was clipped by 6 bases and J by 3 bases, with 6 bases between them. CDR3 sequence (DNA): TGTGCCAGCAGCCAAGGTGGAAACACCATATATTTT. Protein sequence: CASSQGGNTIYF.

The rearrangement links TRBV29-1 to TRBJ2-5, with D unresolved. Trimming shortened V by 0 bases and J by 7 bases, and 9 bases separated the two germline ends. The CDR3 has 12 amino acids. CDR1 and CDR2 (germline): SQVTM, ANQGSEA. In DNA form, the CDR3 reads TGCAGCGTTGAAGACGCCGCTGGGACCCAGTACTTC. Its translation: CSVEDAAGTQYF.

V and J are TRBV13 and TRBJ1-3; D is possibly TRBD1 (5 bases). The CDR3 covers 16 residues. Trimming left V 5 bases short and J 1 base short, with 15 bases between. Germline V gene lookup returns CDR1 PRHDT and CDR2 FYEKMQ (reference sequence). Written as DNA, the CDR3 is TGTGCCAGCAGCGGCCGGGACGCCGGTTCTGGAAACACCATATATTTT. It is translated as CASSGRDAGSGNTIYF.